The 8 T cell receptor beta chains below were found in one sample sequenced in a study of long-term antiretroviral therapy in people with HIV. Investigators performed immunoSEQ version v3.0 at survey level. Produced via immunoSEQ multiplex PCR; TCRdb's table is partial and in-frame only. The repertoire holds 25,000 to 30,000 clones, with around four fifths as singletons. Sequencing used unsorted PBMCs, obtained 0.8 years before starting antiretroviral therapy. The receptors were gathered from a man younger than 30 with HIV.

This sequence joins TRBV5-1 and TRBJ1-1; D call uncertain. This CDR3 comprises 15 residues. CDR1 is SGHRS and CDR2 is YFSETQ in the germline V gene. The V end lost 4 bases, the J end lost 4 bases, and 17 bases lay between the germline ends. The CDR3 DNA sequence: TGCGCCAGCAGCCCCTTCATCCGGGAGGGCACTGAAGCTTTCTTT. The encoded protein is CASSPFIREGTEAFF.

This clone was seen just once. The V gene is TRBV19, the J gene TRBJ1-2; 7 bases are shared with TRBD1. V was pared by 4 bases and J by 2 bases, with 7 bases of the junction left unmatched. CDR1 and CDR2 from the germline V gene are LNHDA and SQIVND (reference sequence). This CDR3 has 15 residues. This chain's CDR3 is CASSTHRGGNYGYTF. In nucleotides, the CDR3 is TGTGCCAGTAGTACCCACAGGGGAGGGAACTATGGCTACACCTTC.

This rearrangement joins TRBV6-1 to TRBJ2-5, with 8 bases matching TRBD2. This CDR3 comprises 17 residues. Germline V gives CDR1 MNHNS, CDR2 SASEGT. V shed 2 bases, J shed 2 bases, and the junction held 10 bases outside the gene matches. The CDR3 bases are TGTGCCAGCAGTGAAACCTCGGCGGGAGGTGTTCAAGAGACCCAGTACTTC. Its translation: CASSETSAGGVQETQYF.

This clone is medium-sized (0.01 to 0.1%) by share. V gene TRBV9 combines with J gene TRBJ2-3; 13 nucleotides align to TRBD2. There are 15 residues in the CDR3. Looked up from germline, CDR1 is SGDLS and CDR2 is YYNGEE. V was clipped by 4 bases and J by 6 bases; unmatched bases: 5. The CDR3 DNA is TGTGCCAGCAGCACTAGCGGGAGGGGTACCGATACGCAGTATTTT. This gives the protein CASSTSGRGTDTQYF.

This clone was seen a handful of times. The chain combines TRBV5-6 with TRBJ2-4, with a weak D call TRBD1 (6 bases). The CDR3 totals 16 residues. Germline CDR1 is SGHDT and CDR2 is YYEEEE. V lost 5 bases, J lost 0 bases, and 15 bases lay in between. The CDR3 region is CASSIQGFLAKNIQYF. In nucleotides, the CDR3 is TGTGCCAGCAGTATACAGGGATTTTTAGCCAAAAACATTCAGTACTTC.

The chain joins TRBV5-4 to TRBJ1-1; TRBD1 is a possible D gene (5 bases). Germline V gene data show CDR1 as SGHNT and CDR2 as YYREEE (reference sequence). CDR3 length equals 14 residues. Between the trimmed V and J ends, which lost 1 base and 1 base, there was a span of 8 bases. The CDR3 loop reads CASSLSGKNTEAFF. In DNA, the CDR3 is TGTGCCAGCAGCTTGTCAGGGAAGAACACTGAAGCTTTCTTT.

This chain joins TRBV18 and TRBJ2-1; D tentatively fits TRBD1 or TRBD2 (5 bases each). In germline, CDR1 is KGHSH, CDR2 LQKENI. Trimming left V 6 bases short and J 16 bases short, with 19 bases between. The CDR3 runs to 12 residues. The CDR3, as DNA: TGTGCCAGCTCGAAGACCGGGGCTTCCCCCTTCTTC. It yields the protein CASSKTGASPFF.

This clone was picked up a small number of times. This chain connects TRBV28 to TRBJ1-2, with D unresolved. CDR3 length: 13 residues. With 10 bases removed from V and 4 bases from J, the gap between germline ends came to 16 bases. The germline V gene encodes CDR1 MDHEN and CDR2 SYDVKM. The CDR3 DNA reads TGTGCCACCGAGGGCTCCCGGGGCTATGGCTACACCTTC. This encodes CATEGSRGYGYTF.